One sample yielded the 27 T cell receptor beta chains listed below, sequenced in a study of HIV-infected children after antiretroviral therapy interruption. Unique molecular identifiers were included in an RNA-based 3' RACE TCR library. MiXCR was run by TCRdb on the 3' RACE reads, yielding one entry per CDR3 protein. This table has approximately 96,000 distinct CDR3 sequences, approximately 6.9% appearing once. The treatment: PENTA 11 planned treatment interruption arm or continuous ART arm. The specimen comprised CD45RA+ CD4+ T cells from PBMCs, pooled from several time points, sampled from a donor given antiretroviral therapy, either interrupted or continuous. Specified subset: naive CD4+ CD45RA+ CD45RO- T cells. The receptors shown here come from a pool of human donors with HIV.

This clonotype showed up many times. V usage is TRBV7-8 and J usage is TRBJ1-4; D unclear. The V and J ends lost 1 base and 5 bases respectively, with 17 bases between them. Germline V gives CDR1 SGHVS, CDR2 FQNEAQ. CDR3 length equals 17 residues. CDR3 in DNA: TGTGCCAGCAGCTTAGTCTCTGGTCTTGGACCGAATGAAAAACTGTTTTTT. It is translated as CASSLVSGLGPNEKLFF.

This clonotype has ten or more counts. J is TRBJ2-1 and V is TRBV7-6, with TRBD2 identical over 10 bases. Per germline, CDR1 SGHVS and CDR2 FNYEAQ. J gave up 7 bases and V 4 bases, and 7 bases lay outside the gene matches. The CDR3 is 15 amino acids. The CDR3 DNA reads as TGTGCCAGCAGCTCAACAGGACTAGCGGTTAATGAGCAGTTCTTC. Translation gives CASSSTGLAVNEQFF.

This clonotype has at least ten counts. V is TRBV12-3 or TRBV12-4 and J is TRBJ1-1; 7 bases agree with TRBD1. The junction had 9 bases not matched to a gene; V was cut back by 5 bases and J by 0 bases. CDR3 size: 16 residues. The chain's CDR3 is CASSPWTGAMNTEAFF. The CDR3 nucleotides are TGTGCCAGCAGTCCCTGGACAGGCGCGATGAACACTGAAGCTTTCTTT.

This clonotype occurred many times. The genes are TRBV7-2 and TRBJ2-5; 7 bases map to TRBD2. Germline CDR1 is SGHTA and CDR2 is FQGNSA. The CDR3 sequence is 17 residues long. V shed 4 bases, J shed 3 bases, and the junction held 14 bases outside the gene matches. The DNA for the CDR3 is TGTGCCAGCAGCTCAGCGTTAGGAGCGGGGAATAAAGAGACCCAGTACTTC. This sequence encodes CASSSALGAGNKETQYF.

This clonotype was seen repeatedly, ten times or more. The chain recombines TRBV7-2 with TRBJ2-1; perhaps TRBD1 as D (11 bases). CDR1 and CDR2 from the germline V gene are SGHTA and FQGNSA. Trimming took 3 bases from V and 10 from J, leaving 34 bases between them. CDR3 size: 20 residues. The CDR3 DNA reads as TGTGCCAGCAGCTTGGTTGTGGGGACAGGGGGAGGCCTAGCGGGGGTAGAGCAGTTCTTC. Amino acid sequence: CASSLVVGTGGGLAGVEQFF.

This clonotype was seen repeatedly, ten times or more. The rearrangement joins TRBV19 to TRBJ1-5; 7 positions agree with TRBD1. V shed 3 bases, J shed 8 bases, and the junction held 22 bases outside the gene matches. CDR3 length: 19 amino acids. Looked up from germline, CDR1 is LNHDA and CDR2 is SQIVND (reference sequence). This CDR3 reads CASSITRQGNVPPREPQHF. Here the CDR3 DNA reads TGTGCCAGTAGTATCACAAGACAGGGTAACGTTCCCCCACGGGAGCCCCAGCATTTT.

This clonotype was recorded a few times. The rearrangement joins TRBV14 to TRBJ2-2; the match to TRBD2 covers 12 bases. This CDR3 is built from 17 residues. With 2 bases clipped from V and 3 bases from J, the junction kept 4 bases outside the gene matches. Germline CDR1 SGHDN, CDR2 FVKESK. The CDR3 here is CASSQLAGGLDTGELFF. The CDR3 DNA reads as TGTGCCAGCAGCCAACTAGCGGGGGGGCTAGACACCGGGGAGCTGTTTTTT.

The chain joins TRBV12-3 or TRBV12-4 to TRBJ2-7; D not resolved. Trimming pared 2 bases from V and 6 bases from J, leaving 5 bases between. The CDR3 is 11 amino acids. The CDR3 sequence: CASSLTGEQYF. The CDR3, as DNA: TGTGCCAGCAGTTTAACGGGCGAGCAGTACTTC.

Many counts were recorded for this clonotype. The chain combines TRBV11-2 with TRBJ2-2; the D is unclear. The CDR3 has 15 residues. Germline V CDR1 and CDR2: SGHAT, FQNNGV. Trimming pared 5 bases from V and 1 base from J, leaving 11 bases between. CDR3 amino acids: CASSPSRLNTGELFF. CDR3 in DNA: TGTGCCAGCAGCCCGTCACGCCTGAACACCGGGGAGCTGTTTTTT.

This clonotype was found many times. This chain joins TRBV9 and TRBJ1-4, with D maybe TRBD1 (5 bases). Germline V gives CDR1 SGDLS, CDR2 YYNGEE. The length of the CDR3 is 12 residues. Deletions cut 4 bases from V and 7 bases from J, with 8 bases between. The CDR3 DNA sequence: TGTGCCAGCAGCCCCCAGGGTGAAAAACTGTTTTTT. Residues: CASSPQGEKLFF.

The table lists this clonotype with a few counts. The CDR3 protein is CASGSTGDLPYEQYF. CDR3 nucleotides: TGTGCCAGCGGTTCAACTGGGGACCTTCCTTACGAGCAGTACTTC. The rearrangement links TRBV6-1 to TRBJ2-7; either TRBD1 or TRBD2 may supply D (5 bases each). Trimming took 8 bases from V and 4 from J, leaving 21 bases between them. CDR1 is MNHNS, CDR2 SASEGT, per germline. The CDR3 is 15 amino acids.

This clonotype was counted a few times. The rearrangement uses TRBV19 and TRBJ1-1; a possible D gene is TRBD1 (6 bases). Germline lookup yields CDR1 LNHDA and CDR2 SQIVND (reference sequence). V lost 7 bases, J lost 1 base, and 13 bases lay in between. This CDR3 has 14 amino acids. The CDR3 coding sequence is TGTGCCAGTAAGAGCCCGGGACAGAACACTGAAGCTTTCTTT. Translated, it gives CASKSPGQNTEAFF.

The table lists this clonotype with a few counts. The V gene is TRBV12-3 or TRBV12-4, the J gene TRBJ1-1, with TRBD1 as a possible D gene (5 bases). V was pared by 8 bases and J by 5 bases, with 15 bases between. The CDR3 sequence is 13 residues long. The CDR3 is CASRRGPGTEAFF. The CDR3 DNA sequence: TGTGCCAGCCGGAGGGGCCCGGGGACTGAAGCTTTCTTT.

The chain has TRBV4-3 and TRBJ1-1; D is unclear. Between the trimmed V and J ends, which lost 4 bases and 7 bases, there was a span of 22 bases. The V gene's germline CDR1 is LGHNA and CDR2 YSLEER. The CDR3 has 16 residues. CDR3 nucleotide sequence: TGCGCCAGCAGCCTCCGGGCGCCCGCTACACCGAATGAAGCTTTCTTT. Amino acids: CASSLRAPATPNEAFF.

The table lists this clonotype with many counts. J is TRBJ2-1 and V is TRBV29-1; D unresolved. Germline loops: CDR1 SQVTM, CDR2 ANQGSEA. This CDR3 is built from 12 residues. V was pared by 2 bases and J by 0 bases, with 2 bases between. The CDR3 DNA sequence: TGCAGCGTTGAAAGCTCCTACAATGAGCAGTTCTTC. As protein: CSVESSYNEQFF.

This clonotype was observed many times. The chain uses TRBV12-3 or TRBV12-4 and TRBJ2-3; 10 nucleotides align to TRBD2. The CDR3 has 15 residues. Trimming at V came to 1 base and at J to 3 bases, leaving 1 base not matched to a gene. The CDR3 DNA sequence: TGTGCCAGCAGTTTAGTGACTAGCGGGACAGATACGCAGTATTTT. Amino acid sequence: CASSLVTSGTDTQYF.

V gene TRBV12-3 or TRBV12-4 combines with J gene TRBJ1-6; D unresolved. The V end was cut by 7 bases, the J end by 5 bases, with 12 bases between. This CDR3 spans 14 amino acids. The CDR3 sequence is CASTPDGDNSPLHF. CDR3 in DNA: TGTGCCAGCACACCGGACGGGGATAATTCACCCCTCCACTTT.

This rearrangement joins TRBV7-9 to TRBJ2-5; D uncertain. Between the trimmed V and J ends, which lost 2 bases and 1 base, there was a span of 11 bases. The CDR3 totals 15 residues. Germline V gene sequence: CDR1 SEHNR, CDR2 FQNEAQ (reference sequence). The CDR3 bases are TGTGCCAGCAGCTTAAGGGTCGGCCTCCAAGAGACCCAGTACTTC. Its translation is CASSLRVGLQETQYF.

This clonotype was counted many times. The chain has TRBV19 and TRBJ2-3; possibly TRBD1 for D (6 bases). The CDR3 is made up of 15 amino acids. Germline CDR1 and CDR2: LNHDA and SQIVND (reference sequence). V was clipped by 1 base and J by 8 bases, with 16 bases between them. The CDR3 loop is CASSIGSGHRATQYF. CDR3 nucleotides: TGTGCCAGTAGTATAGGTTCCGGGCACAGGGCTACGCAGTATTTT.

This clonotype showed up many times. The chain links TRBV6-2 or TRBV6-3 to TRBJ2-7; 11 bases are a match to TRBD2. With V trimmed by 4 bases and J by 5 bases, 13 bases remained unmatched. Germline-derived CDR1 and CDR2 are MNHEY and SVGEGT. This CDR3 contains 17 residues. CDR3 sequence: CASSSYVTSGALNEQYF. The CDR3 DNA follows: TGTGCCAGCAGTTCCTACGTGACTAGCGGGGCCCTCAACGAGCAGTACTTC.

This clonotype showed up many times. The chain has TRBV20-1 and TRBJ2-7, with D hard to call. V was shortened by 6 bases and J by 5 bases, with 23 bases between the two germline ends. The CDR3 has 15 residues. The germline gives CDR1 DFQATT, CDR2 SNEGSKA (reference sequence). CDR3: CSAPTWDQNRDEQYF. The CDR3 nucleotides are TGCAGTGCCCCTACCTGGGATCAAAACCGGGACGAGCAGTACTTC.

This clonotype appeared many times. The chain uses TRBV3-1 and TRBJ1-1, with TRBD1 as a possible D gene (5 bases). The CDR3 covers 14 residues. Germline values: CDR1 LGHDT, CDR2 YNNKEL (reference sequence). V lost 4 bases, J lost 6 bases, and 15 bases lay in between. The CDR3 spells CASSLRRGVPEAFF. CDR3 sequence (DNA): TGTGCCAGCAGCCTCCGACGGGGGGTACCTGAAGCTTTCTTT.

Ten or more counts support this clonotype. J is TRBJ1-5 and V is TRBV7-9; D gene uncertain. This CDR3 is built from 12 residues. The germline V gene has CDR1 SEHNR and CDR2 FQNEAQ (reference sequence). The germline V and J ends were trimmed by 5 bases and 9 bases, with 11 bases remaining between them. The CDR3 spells CASSLLPGPQHF. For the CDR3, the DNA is TGTGCCAGCAGCCTCCTCCCCGGGCCCCAGCATTTT.

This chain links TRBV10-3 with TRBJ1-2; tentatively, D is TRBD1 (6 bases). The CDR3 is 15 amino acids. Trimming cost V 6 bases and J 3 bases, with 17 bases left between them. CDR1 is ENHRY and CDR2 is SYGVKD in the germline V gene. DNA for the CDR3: TGTGCCATCAGCCGACGAGGGGGGTCCGACTATGGCTACACCTTC. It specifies CAISRRGGSDYGYTF.

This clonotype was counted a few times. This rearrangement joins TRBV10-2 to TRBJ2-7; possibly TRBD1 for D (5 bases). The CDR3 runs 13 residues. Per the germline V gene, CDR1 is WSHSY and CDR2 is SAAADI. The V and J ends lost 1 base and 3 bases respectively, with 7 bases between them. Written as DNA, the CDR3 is TGCGCCAGCAGTGAGTGGGGCCTCTACGAGCAGTACTTC. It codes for CASSEWGLYEQYF.

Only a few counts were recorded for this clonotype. The CDR3 sequence: CASLTGDTDTQYF. The CDR3 coding sequence is TGTGCCAGCCTGACAGGGGACACAGATACGCAGTATTTT. The rearrangement uses TRBV6-1 and TRBJ2-3; 8 bases match TRBD1. This CDR3 has 13 amino acids. V gave up 8 bases and J gave up 2 bases; unmatched junction bases: 3. Per germline, CDR1 MNHNS and CDR2 SASEGT.

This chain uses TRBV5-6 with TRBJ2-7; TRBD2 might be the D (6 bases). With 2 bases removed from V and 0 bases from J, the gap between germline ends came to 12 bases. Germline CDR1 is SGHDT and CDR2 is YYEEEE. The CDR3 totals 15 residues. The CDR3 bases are TGTGCCAGCAGCTTCCGCGGGGCCTTCTCCTACGAGCAGTACTTC. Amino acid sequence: CASSFRGAFSYEQYF.